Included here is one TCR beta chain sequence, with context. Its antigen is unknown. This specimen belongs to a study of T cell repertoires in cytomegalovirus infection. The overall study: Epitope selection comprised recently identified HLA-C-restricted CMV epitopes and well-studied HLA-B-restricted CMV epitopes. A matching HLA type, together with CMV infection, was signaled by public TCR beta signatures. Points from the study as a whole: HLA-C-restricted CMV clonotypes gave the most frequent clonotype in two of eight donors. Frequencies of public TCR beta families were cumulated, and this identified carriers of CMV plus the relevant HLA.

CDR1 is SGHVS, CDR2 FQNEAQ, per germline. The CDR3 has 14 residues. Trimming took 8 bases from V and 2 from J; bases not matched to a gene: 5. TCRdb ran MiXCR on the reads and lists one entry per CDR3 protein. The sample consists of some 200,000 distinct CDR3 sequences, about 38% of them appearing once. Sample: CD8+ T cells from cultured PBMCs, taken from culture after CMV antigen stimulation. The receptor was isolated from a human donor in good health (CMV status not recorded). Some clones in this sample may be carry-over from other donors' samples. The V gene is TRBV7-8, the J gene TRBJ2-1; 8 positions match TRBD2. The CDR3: CASLPGGAYNEQFF. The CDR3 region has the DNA TGTGCCAGCTTACCGGGGGGGGCCTACAATGAGCAGTTCTTC.